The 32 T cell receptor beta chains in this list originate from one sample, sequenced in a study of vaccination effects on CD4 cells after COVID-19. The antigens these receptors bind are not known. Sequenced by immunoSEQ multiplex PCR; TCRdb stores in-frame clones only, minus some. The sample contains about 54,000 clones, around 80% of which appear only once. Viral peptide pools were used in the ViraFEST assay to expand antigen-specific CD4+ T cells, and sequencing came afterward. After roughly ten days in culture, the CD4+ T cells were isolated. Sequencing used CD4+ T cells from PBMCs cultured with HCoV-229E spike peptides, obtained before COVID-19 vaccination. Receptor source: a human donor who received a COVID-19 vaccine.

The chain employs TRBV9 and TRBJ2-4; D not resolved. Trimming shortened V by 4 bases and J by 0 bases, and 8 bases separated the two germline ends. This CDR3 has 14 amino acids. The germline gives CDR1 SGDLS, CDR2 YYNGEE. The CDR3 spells CASSTSLAKNIQYF. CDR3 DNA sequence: TGTGCCAGCAGCACTTCCCTAGCCAAAAACATTCAGTACTTC.

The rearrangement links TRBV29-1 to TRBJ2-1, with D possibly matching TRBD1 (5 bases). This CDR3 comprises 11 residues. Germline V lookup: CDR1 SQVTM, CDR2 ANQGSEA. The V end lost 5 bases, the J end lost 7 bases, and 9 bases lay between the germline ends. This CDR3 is CSVSRGNEQFF. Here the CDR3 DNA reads TGCAGCGTTTCAAGGGGAAATGAGCAGTTCTTC.

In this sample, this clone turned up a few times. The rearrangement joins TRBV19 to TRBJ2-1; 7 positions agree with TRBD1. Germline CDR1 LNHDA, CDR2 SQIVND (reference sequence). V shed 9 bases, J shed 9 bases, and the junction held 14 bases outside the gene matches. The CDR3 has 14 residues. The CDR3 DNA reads TGTGCCAGCCTGGGACAGCGTGGAACCAGTGAGCAGTTCTTC. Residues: CASLGQRGTSEQFF.

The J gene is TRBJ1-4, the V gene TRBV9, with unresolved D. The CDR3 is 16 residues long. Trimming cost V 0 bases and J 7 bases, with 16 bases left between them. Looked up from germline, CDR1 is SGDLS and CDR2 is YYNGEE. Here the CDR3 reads CASSVEVGGSGEKLFF. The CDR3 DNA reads TGTGCCAGCAGCGTAGAAGTGGGAGGGAGTGGTGAAAAACTGTTTTTT.

This CDR3 reads CAWRGLSTNEKLFF. The DNA for the CDR3 is TGTGCCTGGAGGGGGCTTTCAACTAATGAAAAACTGTTTTTT. The genes are TRBV30 and TRBJ1-4, with D tentatively TRBD1 (5 bases). CDR1 is GTSNPN, CDR2 SVGIG, per germline (reference sequence). The CDR3 is made up of 14 amino acids. Trimming removed 3 bases at V and 0 bases at J, with 8 bases between. The complete variable domain, with remaining parts taken from reference TRBV30 and TRBJ1-4, reads SQTIHQWPATLVQPVGSPLSLECTVEGTSNPNLYWYRQAAGRGLQLLFYSVGIGQISSEVPQNLSASRPQDRQFILSSKKLLLSDSGFYLCAWRGLSTNEKLFFGSGTQLSVL.

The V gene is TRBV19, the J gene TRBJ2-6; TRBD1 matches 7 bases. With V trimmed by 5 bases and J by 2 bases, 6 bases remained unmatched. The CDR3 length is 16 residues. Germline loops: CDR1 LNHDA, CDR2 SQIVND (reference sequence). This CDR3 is CASSVFTGAGANVLTF. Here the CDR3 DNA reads TGTGCCAGTAGTGTTTTCACAGGGGCTGGGGCCAACGTCCTGACTTTC.

CDR3: CASSLGPRDTQYF. The CDR3 DNA sequence: TGTGCCAGCAGTCTAGGACCACGGGATACGCAGTATTTT. The chain combines TRBV2 with TRBJ2-3, with D uncertain. The CDR3 has 13 residues. Germline CDR1 and CDR2: SNHLY and FYNNEI. The V end was cut by 5 bases, the J end by 6 bases, with 12 bases between.

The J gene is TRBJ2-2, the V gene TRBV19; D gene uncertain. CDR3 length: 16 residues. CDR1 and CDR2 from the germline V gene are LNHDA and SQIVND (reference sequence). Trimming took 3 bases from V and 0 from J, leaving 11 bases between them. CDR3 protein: CASSILRSSNTGELFF. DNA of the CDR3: TGTGCCAGTAGTATTCTTCGCTCCTCGAACACCGGGGAGCTGTTTTTT.

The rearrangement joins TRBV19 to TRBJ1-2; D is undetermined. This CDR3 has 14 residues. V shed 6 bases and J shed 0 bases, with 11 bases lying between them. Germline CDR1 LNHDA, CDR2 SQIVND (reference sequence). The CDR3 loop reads CASRWVSSNYGYTF. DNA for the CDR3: TGTGCCAGTAGATGGGTCAGTTCTAACTATGGCTACACCTTC. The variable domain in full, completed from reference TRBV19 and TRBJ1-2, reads DGGITQSPKYLFRKEGQNVTLSCEQNLNHDAMYWYRQDPGQGLRLIYYSQIVNDFQKGDIAEGYSVSREKKESFPLTVTSAQKNPTAFYLCASRWVSSNYGYTFGSGTRLTVV.

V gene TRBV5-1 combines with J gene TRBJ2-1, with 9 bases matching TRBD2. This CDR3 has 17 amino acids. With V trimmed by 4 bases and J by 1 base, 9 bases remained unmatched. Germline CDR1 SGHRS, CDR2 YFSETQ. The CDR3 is CASSPGASGASYNEQFF. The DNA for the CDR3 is TGCGCCAGCAGCCCGGGGGCTAGCGGGGCGTCCTACAATGAGCAGTTCTTC. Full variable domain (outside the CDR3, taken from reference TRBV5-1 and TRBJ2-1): KAGVTQTPRYLIKTRGQQVTLSCSPISGHRSVSWYQQTPGQGLQFLFEYFSETQRNKGNFPGRFSGRQFSNSRSEMNVSTLELGDSALYLCASSPGASGASYNEQFFGPGTRLTVL.

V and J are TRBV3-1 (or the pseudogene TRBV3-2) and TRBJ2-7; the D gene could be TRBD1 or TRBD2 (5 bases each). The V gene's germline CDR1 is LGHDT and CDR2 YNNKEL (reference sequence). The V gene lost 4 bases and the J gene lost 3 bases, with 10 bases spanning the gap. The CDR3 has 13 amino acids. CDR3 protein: CASSPGRVYEQYV. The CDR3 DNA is TGTGCCAGCAGCCCGGGACGGGTCTACGAGCAGTACGTC.

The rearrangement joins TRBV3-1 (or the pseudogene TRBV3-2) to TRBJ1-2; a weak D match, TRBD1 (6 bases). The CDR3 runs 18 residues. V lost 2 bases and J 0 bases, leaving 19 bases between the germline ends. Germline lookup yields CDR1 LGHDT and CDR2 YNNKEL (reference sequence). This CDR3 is CASSQLQGPSLANYGYTF. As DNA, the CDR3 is TGTGCCAGCAGCCAATTGCAGGGGCCCTCCCTAGCTAACTATGGCTACACCTTC.

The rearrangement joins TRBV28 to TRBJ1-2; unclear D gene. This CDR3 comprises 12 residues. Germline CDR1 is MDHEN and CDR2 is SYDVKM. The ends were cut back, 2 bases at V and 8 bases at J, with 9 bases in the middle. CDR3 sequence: CASSLGVKGYTF. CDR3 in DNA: TGTGCCAGCAGTTTAGGGGTAAAGGGCTACACCTTC.

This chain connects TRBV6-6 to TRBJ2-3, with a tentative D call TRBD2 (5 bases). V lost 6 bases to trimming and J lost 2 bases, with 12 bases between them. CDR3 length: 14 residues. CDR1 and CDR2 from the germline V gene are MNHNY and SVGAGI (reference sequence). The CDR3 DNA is TGTGCCAGCAGACCCCGGGGAGACACAGATACGCAGTATTTT. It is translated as CASRPRGDTDTQYF.

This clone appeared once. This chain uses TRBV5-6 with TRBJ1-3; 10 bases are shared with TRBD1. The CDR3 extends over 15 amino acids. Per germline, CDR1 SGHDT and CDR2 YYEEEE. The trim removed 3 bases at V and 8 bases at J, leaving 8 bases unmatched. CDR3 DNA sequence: TGTGCCAGCAGCTACAGACAGGGGGCCGCGCACACCATATATTTT. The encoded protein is CASSYRQGAAHTIYF.

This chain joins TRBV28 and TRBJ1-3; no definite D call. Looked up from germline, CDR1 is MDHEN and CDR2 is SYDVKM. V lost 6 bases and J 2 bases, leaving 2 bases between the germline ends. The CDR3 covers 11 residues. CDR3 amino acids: CASRTGNTIYF. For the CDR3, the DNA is TGTGCCAGCAGAACTGGAAACACCATATATTTT.

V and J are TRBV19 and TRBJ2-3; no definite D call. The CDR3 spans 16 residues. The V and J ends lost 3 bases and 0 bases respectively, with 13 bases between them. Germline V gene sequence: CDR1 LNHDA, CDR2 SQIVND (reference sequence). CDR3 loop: CASSILGVGSTDTQYF. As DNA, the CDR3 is TGTGCCAGTAGTATCCTTGGGGTGGGGAGCACAGATACGCAGTATTTT. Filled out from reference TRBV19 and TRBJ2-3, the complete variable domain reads DGGITQSPKYLFRKEGQNVTLSCEQNLNHDAMYWYRQDPGQGLRLIYYSQIVNDFQKGDIAEGYSVSREKKESFPLTVTSAQKNPTAFYLCASSILGVGSTDTQYFGPGTRLTVL.

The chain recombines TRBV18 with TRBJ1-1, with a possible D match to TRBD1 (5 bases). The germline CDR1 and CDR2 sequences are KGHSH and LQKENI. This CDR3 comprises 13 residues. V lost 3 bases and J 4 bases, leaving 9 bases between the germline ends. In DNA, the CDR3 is TGTGCCAGCTCACCTAGACAGACCACTGAAGCTTTCTTT. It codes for CASSPRQTTEAFF.

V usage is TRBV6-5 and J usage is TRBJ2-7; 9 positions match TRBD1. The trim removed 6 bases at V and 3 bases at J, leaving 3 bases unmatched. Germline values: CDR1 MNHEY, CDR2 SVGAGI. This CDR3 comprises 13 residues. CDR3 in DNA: TGTGCCAGCAGGTTGGACAGGGGCTACGAGCAGTACGTC. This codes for CASRLDRGYEQYV.

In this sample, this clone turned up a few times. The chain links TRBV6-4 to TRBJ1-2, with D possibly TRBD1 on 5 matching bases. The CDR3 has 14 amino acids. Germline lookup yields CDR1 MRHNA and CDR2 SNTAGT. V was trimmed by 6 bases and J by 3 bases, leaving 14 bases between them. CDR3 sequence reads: CASRPEKGYYGYTF. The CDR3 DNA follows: TGTGCCAGCAGGCCGGAAAAGGGGTACTATGGCTACACCTTC.

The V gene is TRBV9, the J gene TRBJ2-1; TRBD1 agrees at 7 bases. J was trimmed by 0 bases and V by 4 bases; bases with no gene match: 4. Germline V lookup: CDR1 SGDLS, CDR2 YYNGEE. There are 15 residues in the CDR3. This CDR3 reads CASSSTGDSYNEQFF. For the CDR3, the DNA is TGTGCCAGCAGCTCAACAGGGGACTCCTACAATGAGCAGTTCTTC.

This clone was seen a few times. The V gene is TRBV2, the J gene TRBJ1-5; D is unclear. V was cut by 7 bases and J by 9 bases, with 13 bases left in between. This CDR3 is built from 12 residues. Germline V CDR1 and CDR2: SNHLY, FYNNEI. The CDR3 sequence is CASNEGDGPQHF. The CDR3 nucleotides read TGTGCCAGCAACGAGGGAGACGGGCCCCAGCATTTT.

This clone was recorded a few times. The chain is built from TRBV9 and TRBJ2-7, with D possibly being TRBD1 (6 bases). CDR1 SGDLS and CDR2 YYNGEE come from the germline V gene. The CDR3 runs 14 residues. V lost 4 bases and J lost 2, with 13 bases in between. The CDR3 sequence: CASSKGDGPYEQYV. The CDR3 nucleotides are TGTGCCAGCAGCAAGGGGGACGGGCCCTACGAGCAGTACGTC.

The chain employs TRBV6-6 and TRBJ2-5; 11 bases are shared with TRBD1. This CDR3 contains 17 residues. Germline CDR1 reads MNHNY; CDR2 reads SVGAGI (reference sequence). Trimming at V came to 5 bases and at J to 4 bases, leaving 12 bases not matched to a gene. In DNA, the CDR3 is TGTGCCAGCAGTCCTCGGACAGGGGGCCTTTTTCGAGAGACCCAGTACTTC. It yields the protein CASSPRTGGLFRETQYF.

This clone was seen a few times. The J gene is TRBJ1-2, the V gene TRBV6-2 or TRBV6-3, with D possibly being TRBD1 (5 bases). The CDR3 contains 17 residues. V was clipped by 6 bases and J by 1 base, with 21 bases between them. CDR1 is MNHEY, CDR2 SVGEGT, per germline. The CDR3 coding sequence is TGTGCCAGCAGCCCTGGGCAGGGCAGGGTCGGTAACTATGGCTACACCTTC. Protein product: CASSPGQGRVGNYGYTF.

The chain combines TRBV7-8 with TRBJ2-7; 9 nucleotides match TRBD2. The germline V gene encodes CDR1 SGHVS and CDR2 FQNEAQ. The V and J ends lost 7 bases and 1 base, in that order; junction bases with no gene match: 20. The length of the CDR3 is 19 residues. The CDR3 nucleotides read TGTGCCAGCACCACAATACCCCCGCACCTAGCGGGGCTTTCCTACGAGCAGTACGTC. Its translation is CASTTIPPHLAGLSYEQYV.

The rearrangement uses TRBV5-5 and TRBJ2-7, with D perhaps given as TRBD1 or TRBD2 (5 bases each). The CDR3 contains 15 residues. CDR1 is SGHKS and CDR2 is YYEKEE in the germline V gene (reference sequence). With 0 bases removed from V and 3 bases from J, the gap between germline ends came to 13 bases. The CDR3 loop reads CASSLAGTDIYEQYV. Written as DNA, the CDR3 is TGTGCCAGCAGCTTGGCCGGGACCGACATCTACGAGCAGTACGTC.

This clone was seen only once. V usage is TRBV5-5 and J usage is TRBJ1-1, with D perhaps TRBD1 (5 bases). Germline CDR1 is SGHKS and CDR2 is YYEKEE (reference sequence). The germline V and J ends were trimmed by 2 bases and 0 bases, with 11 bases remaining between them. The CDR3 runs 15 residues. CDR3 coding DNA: TGTGCCAGCAGCTTTAGGGGCGTCATGAACACTGAAGCTTTCTTT. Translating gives CASSFRGVMNTEAFF.

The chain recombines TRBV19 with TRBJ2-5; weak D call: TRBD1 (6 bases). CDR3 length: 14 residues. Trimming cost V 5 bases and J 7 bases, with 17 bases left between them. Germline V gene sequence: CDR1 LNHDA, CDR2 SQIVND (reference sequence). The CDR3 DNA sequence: TGTGCCAGTAGTCCCAGGACAGCCACGGGGACCCAGTACTTC. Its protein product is CASSPRTATGTQYF.

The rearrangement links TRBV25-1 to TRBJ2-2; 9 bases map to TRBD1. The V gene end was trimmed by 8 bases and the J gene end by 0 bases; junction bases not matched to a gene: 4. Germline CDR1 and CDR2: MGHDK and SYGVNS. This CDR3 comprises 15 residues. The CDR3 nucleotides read TGTGCCAGCCGAAGGACAGGGGCGAACACCGGGGAGCTGTTTTTT. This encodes CASRRTGANTGELFF. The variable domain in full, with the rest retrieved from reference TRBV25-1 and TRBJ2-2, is EADIYQTPRYLVIGTGKKITLECSQTMGHDKMYWYQQDPGMELHLIHYSYGVNSTEKGDLSSESTVSRIRTEHFPLTLESARPSHTSQYLCASRRTGANTGELFFGEGSRLTVL.

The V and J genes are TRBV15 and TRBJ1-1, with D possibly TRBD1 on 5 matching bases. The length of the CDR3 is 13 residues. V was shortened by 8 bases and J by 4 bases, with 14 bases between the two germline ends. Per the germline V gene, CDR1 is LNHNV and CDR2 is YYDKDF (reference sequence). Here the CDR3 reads CATARGGSTEAFF. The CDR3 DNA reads TGTGCCACCGCGCGGGGGGGGTCCACTGAAGCTTTCTTT.

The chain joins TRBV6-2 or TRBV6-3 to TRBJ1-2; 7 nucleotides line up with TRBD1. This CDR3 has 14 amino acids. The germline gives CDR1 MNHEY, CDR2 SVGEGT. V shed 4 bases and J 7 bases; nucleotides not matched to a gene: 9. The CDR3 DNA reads TGTGCCAGCAGTTCCAACACAGGGGCCGGTGGCTACACCTTC. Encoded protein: CASSSNTGAGGYTF.